Included here is one T cell receptor beta chain sequence, with context. These data originate in a study of blood T cell repertoires in COVID-19. Overall study: The United States, Italy and Spain supplied acute and convalescent COVID-19 samples.

The CDR3 contains 15 residues. V gave up 0 bases and J gave up 1 base, with 10 bases separating them. From germline, CDR1 is LGHNA and CDR2 YSLEER. Per the original data handling: For nucleated cells, counts were estimated from reference gene primer amplification. Profiled with immunoSEQ multiplex PCR; TCRdb holds only in-frame clones, not every one. The V and J calls and clone size were taken over from that table, and D and trimming were inferred from the DNA. The repertoire includes around 46,000 clones, approximately 80% of them detected once, and under 60% sits in the top ten. The chain couples TRBV4-3 to TRBJ2-7; possibly TRBD1 for D (6 bases). The TCR sequence derives from a man between 65 and 85 years old with acute or convalescent COVID-19. The sequenced sample consisted of peripheral blood. In nucleotides, the CDR3 is TGCGCCAGCAGCCAAGAAGGGACACTGTCCTACGAGCAGTACTTC. It codes for CASSQEGTLSYEQYF.